A single sample is the source of the 30 T cell receptor beta chains below, sequenced in a study of sequential checkpoint blockade in melanoma. Documented treatment: randomized to nivolumab then ipilimumab (arm A) or the reverse (arm B). Profiling relied on immunoSEQ multiplex PCR, and the TCRdb table lists in-frame clones only, not all of them. Of about 22,000 clones listed, over 80% are singletons. The sample consisted of CD8+ T cells sorted from blood (inferred from file names), taken from a patient given nivolumab and ipilimumab in sequence. These receptors were taken from a human donor with melanoma.

The chain recombines TRBV5-6 with TRBJ2-3; TRBD1 aligns across 10 bases. The trim removed 0 bases at V and 7 bases at J, leaving 5 bases unmatched. This CDR3 contains 15 residues. Germline CDR1 SGHDT, CDR2 YYEEEE. The CDR3 bases are TGTGCCAGCAGCTTGGCGGGACAGGGGATATATACGCAGTATTTT. This encodes CASSLAGQGIYTQYF.

The rearrangement links TRBV29-1 to TRBJ1-1; D unresolved. The CDR3 length is 13 residues. Germline V lookup: CDR1 SQVTM, CDR2 ANQGSEA. V gave up 6 bases and J gave up 0 bases, with 11 bases separating them. The CDR3 sequence is CSVLDSMNTEAFF. The DNA for the CDR3 is TGCAGCGTACTCGATAGTATGAACACTGAAGCTTTCTTT.

The J gene is TRBJ1-4, the V gene TRBV7-9; D may be TRBD1 (5 bases). The CDR3 contains 15 residues. Germline CDR1 and CDR2: SEHNR and FQNEAQ (reference sequence). Trimming pared 5 bases from V and 5 bases from J, leaving 15 bases between. The CDR3 loop is CASSPRGEPNEKLFF. DNA of the CDR3: TGTGCCAGCAGCCCCCGGGGGGAGCCCAATGAAAAACTGTTTTTT.

The V call is TRBV4-3, the J call TRBJ1-1; 8 nucleotides agree with TRBD1. Germline-derived CDR1 and CDR2 are LGHNA and YSLEER. This CDR3 contains 13 residues. The V and J ends lost 6 bases and 8 bases, in that order; junction bases with no gene match: 8. The CDR3 region is CASSFQGAREAFF. CDR3 sequence (DNA): TGCGCCAGCAGTTTTCAGGGGGCTAGGGAAGCTTTCTTT.

The CDR3 nucleotides are TGTGCCAGCAGCGTAGTTGAGGGGGCGGGCAATGGCTACACCTTC. Translated: CASSVVEGAGNGYTF. The gene calls are TRBV9 and TRBJ1-2; 7 nucleotides agree with TRBD1. V lost 0 bases and J lost 6; bases outside the gene matches: 8. Germline loops: CDR1 SGDLS, CDR2 YYNGEE. This CDR3 spans 15 amino acids.

The chain couples TRBV5-1 to TRBJ2-3, with 7 bases that match TRBD2. Per the germline V gene, CDR1 is SGHRS and CDR2 is YFSETQ. The CDR3 is 17 amino acids. V gave up 6 bases and J gave up 3 bases; unmatched junction bases: 16. Written as DNA, the CDR3 is TGCGCCAGCAATCCCCTGGGAGGGCTAGCGCGAACAGATACGCAGTATTTT. Amino acids: CASNPLGGLARTDTQYF.

The chain joins TRBV27 to TRBJ1-1; D not certain. The CDR3 spans 12 residues. The V end was cut by 2 bases, the J end by 7 bases, with 8 bases between. The V gene's germline CDR1 is MNHEY and CDR2 SMNVEV (reference sequence). This CDR3 is CASSLGGGEAFF. CDR3 DNA: TGTGCCAGCAGTTTAGGTGGCGGTGAAGCTTTCTTT.

The chain uses TRBV28 and TRBJ2-5; TRBD2 agrees at 10 bases. The CDR3 runs 14 residues. Looked up from germline, CDR1 is MDHEN and CDR2 is SYDVKM. Trimming removed 6 bases from V and 2 bases from J; junction bases left unmatched: 3. CDR3 sequence: CASSQLAGQETQYF. The CDR3 region has the DNA TGTGCCAGCAGCCAACTAGCGGGGCAAGAGACCCAGTACTTC. The full variable domain, in which reference TRBV28 and TRBJ2-5 provide the parts outside the CDR3, is DVKVTQSSRYLVKRTGEKVFLECVQDMDHENMFWYRQDPGLGLRLIYFSYDVKMKEKGDIPEGYSVSREKKERFSLILESASTNQTSMYLCASSQLAGQETQYFGPGTRLLVL.

The rearrangement uses TRBV4-3 and TRBJ2-1; D remains ambiguous. This CDR3 region has 15 residues. The germline CDR1 and CDR2 sequences are LGHNA and YSLEER. Deletions cut 1 base from V and 12 bases from J, with 19 bases between. CDR3 loop: CASSQGLTIGEWQFF. The DNA of the CDR3 is TGCGCCAGCAGCCAAGGACTCACGATTGGAGAATGGCAGTTCTTC.

The rearrangement links TRBV19 to TRBJ2-1, with 7 bases identical to TRBD2. From germline, CDR1 is LNHDA and CDR2 SQIVND (reference sequence). V dropped 8 bases and J dropped 1; count of bases not matched to a gene: 5. This CDR3 is 14 amino acids long. CDR3 protein: CASSLAASYNEQFF. The CDR3 bases are TGTGCCAGTTCCCTAGCGGCATCCTACAATGAGCAGTTCTTC.

CDR3 DNA sequence: TGTGCCACCAGCAGCGGTGGTCCTAGCACTGAAGCTTTCTTT. Protein product: CATSSGGPSTEAFF. The chain joins TRBV15 to TRBJ1-1; the D is unclear. Germline-derived CDR1 and CDR2 are LNHNV and YYDKDF (reference sequence). Trimming removed 3 bases at V and 4 bases at J, with 12 bases between. The CDR3 consists of 14 residues.

The V and J genes are TRBV7-9 and TRBJ1-2; 7 positions agree with TRBD1. The CDR3 has 15 residues. The ends lost 6 bases at V and 3 bases at J; junction bases unmatched: 10. Germline V gene data show CDR1 as SEHNR and CDR2 as FQNEAQ (reference sequence). CDR3 residues: CASRDSGGVYYGYTF. The DNA for the CDR3 is TGTGCCAGCAGGGATTCAGGGGGAGTATACTATGGCTACACCTTC.

The chain couples TRBV13 to TRBJ1-5; tentative D call: TRBD1 (5 bases). V dropped 6 bases and J dropped 0 bases, with 24 bases sitting between them. CDR1 and CDR2 from the germline V gene are PRHDT and FYEKMQ (reference sequence). This CDR3 is 19 amino acids long. The DNA for the CDR3 is TGTGCCAGCAGTTTCACGGGGGTGAGTTCGACTTATAGCAATCAGCCCCAGCATTTT. This translates into CASSFTGVSSTYSNQPQHF. Together with reference TRBV13 and TRBJ1-5, the CDR3 gives the full variable domain: AAGVIQSPRHLIKEKRETATLKCYPIPRHDTVYWYQQGPGQDPQFLISFYEKMQSDKGSIPDRFSAQQFSDYHSELNMSSLELGDSALYFCASSFTGVSSTYSNQPQHFGDGTRLSIL.

The J gene is TRBJ1-1, the V gene TRBV27; D call uncertain. Looked up from germline, CDR1 is MNHEY and CDR2 is SMNVEV (reference sequence). CDR3 length equals 13 residues. Between the trimmed V and J ends, which lost 0 bases and 7 bases, there was a span of 9 bases. The CDR3 loop reads CASSLSYSLEAFF. DNA for the CDR3: TGTGCCAGCAGTTTATCCTACAGTCTTGAAGCTTTCTTT.

J is TRBJ2-5 and V is TRBV4-1, with 9 nucleotides matching TRBD1. With V trimmed by 5 bases and J by 11 bases, 15 bases remained unmatched. Germline V gene sequence: CDR1 MGHRA, CDR2 YSYEKL. The length of the CDR3 is 15 residues. CDR3 protein: CASSVPGQGIGEQYF. The DNA of the CDR3 is TGCGCCAGCAGCGTGCCGGGACAGGGAATAGGTGAGCAGTACTTC.

The rearrangement joins TRBV7-9 to TRBJ1-2; the D is unclear. V lost 5 bases and J lost 5, with 12 bases in between. Germline CDR1 SEHNR, CDR2 FQNEAQ (reference sequence). The CDR3 runs to 13 residues. For the CDR3, the DNA is TGTGCCAGCAGCCCTACCCGGGGATATGGCTACACCTTC. Its protein is CASSPTRGYGYTF.

This rearrangement joins TRBV4-3 to TRBJ2-7, with 9 bases that match TRBD1. Trimming cost V 4 bases and J 5 bases; bases outside gene matches: 3. Germline assignment: CDR1 LGHNA and CDR2 YSLEER. The CDR3 totals 13 residues. The CDR3 region has the DNA TGCGCCAGCAGCCCCCGGACAGGGGACGAGCAGTACTTC. The encoded protein is CASSPRTGDEQYF.

The chain couples TRBV30 to TRBJ1-5; no clear D. Trimming stripped 2 bases from V and 4 bases from J, with 12 bases between. CDR1 is GTSNPN, CDR2 SVGIG, per germline (reference sequence). The CDR3 is 14 residues long. CDR3: CAWSLEAINQPQHF. Here the CDR3 DNA reads TGTGCCTGGAGTCTGGAGGCGATAAATCAGCCCCAGCATTTT.

V and J are TRBV6-6 and TRBJ1-2, with 8 nucleotides matching TRBD1. CDR1 and CDR2 (germline): MNHNY, SVGAGI (reference sequence). J lost 7 bases, V lost 5 bases, and 9 bases had no gene match. The CDR3 runs to 14 residues. The CDR3 sequence: CASSPYLQGGGYTF. The CDR3 region has the DNA TGTGCCAGCAGTCCCTATCTACAGGGGGGTGGCTACACCTTC.

This clone was found a few times. V is TRBV28 and J is TRBJ1-5, with 7 bases lining up with TRBD1. The junction had 9 bases not matched to a gene; V was cut back by 8 bases and J by 2 bases. This CDR3 has 15 residues. Germline V CDR1 and CDR2: MDHEN, SYDVKM. The CDR3 bases are TGTGCCAGCCGACCCTCAGGGGGTGGCAATCAGCCCCAGCATTTT. Its protein product is CASRPSGGGNQPQHF.

The chain employs TRBV6-6 and TRBJ1-2; D is uncertain. The CDR3 totals 11 residues. V lost 11 bases and J 5 bases, leaving 12 bases between the germline ends. Germline V gene lookup returns CDR1 MNHNY and CDR2 SVGAGI (reference sequence). The CDR3 loop reads CAVISGYGYTF. Written as DNA, the CDR3 is TGTGCCGTCATCTCGGGGTATGGCTACACCTTC.

The gene calls are TRBV9 and TRBJ1-6; TRBD1 aligns across 7 bases. The germline CDR1 and CDR2 sequences are SGDLS and YYNGEE. The CDR3 sequence is 14 residues long. V lost 0 bases, J lost 8 bases, and 2 bases stayed unmatched. CDR3 coding DNA: TGTGCCAGCAGCGTAGTAGGGGGCCATTCACCCCTCCACTTT. Its protein is CASSVVGGHSPLHF. The entire variable domain, with the rest obtained from reference TRBV9 and TRBJ1-6, is as follows: DSGVTQTPKHLITATGQRVTLRCSPRSGDLSVYWYQQSLDQGLQFLIQYYNGEERAKGNILERFSAQQFPDLHSELNLSSLELGDSALYFCASSVVGGHSPLHFGNGTRLTVT.

This chain links TRBV7-9 with TRBJ1-4, with D tentatively TRBD1 (6 bases). The CDR3 runs to 12 residues. CDR1 SEHNR and CDR2 FQNEAQ come from the germline V gene (reference sequence). V lost 3 bases and J 12 bases, leaving 11 bases between the germline ends. CDR3 bases: TGTGCCAGCAGCTTCGGACAGTTGGAACTGTTTTTT. Translation: CASSFGQLELFF.

The rearrangement uses TRBV5-4 and TRBJ2-2; 9 nucleotides line up with TRBD1. The J segment lost 4 bases and the V segment lost 4 bases, leaving 8 bases of the junction unmatched. CDR1 is SGHNT, CDR2 YYREEE, per germline (reference sequence). The CDR3 extends over 16 amino acids. DNA of the CDR3: TGTGCCAGCAGCACCCGGGACAGGGATAGCACCGGGGAGCTGTTTTTT. It is translated as CASSTRDRDSTGELFF.

The V and J genes are TRBV27 and TRBJ2-3; D uncertain. From germline, CDR1 is MNHEY and CDR2 SMNVEV (reference sequence). This CDR3 has 13 residues. Trimming left V 6 bases short and J 6 bases short, with 13 bases between. This CDR3 is CASRVIDSDTQYF. In DNA form, the CDR3 reads TGTGCCAGCAGGGTGATAGACTCCGATACGCAGTATTTT.

This chain joins TRBV6-1 and TRBJ1-5; 12 nucleotides line up with TRBD1. The germline V gene has CDR1 MNHNS and CDR2 SASEGT. The trim removed 6 bases at V and 7 bases at J, leaving 4 bases unmatched. CDR3 length: 14 residues. The CDR3 region is CASSGTGGRQPQHF. DNA for the CDR3: TGTGCCAGCAGCGGGACAGGGGGCCGACAGCCCCAGCATTTT.

The rearrangement uses TRBV4-3 and TRBJ2-1; 11 bases agree with TRBD2. With V trimmed by 3 bases and J by 2 bases, 3 bases remained unmatched. The CDR3 is 16 residues long. Germline lookup yields CDR1 LGHNA and CDR2 YSLEER. The CDR3 DNA sequence: TGCGCCAGCAGCCACTTAGCGGGGGGGCCCTACAATGAGCAGTTCTTC. Its translation: CASSHLAGGPYNEQFF.

The chain uses TRBV7-9 and TRBJ2-7; D gene unclear. The CDR3 has 14 residues. V was pared by 2 bases and J by 0 bases, with 8 bases between. Germline-derived CDR1 and CDR2 are SEHNR and FQNEAQ (reference sequence). The CDR3 sequence: CASSLPGSSYEQYF. The CDR3 coding sequence is TGTGCCAGCAGCTTACCCGGTAGCTCCTACGAGCAGTACTTC.

This clone was seen only a few times. This chain links TRBV28 with TRBJ2-4; 8 bases are a match to TRBD2. Germline trimming cut 5 bases from V and 1 base from J; bases unmatched to any gene: 7. The CDR3 is 16 residues long. CDR1 is MDHEN and CDR2 is SYDVKM in the germline V gene. The CDR3 spells CASSRERGLAKNIQYF. In nucleotides, the CDR3 is TGTGCCAGCAGTAGGGAGCGGGGGCTGGCCAAAAACATTCAGTACTTC.

This rearrangement joins TRBV11-2 to TRBJ2-4, with 7 positions matching TRBD1. The germline CDR1 and CDR2 sequences are SGHAT and FQNNGV. V lost 4 bases, J lost 7 bases, and 13 bases stayed unmatched. The CDR3 contains 16 residues. CDR3 bases: TGTGCCAGCAGCTCACATGTGACAGGGCGCGCGAACATTCAGTACTTC. Protein sequence: CASSSHVTGRANIQYF.